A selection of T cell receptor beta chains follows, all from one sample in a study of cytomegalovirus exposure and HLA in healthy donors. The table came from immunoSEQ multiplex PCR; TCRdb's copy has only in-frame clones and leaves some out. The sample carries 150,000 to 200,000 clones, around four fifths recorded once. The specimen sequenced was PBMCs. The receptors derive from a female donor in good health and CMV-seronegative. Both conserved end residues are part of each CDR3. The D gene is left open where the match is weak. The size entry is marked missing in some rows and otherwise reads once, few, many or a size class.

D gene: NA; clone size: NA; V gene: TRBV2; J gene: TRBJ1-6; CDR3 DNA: TGTGCCAGCAGGACCCCACGGGGGAGGGATTCACCCCTCCACTTT; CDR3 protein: CASRTPRGRDSPLHF
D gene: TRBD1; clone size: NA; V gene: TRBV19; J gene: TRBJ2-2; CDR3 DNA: TGTGCCAGTATTGGTAGACAGGGGGCCTTGAACACCGGGGAGCTGTTTTTT; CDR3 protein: CASIGRQGALNTGELFF
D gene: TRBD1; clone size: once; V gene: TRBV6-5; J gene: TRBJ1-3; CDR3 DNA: TGTGCCAGCAGCCCAGGGACAGGGGCTGGAAACACCATATATTTT; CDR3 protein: CASSPGTGAGNTIYF
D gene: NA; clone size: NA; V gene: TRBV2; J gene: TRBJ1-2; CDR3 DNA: TGTGCCAGCAGTGGGTCAGGGAACTATGGCTACACCTTC; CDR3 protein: CASSGSGNYGYTF
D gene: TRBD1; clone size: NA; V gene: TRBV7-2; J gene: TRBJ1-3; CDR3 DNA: TGTGCCAGCAGCTCCCCGGGACAGGGATTGTTCTCTGGAAACACCATATATTTT; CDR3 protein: CASSSPGQGLFSGNTIYF
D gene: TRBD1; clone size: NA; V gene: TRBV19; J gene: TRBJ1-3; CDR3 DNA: TGTGCCAGTAGCAGCCCTCCAGGGGGCTCTGGAAACACCATATATTTT; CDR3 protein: CASSSPPGGSGNTIYF
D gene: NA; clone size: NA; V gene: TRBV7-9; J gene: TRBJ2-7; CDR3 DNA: TGTGCCAGCAGCCCGAGGGAGGGGGGGGGCGACTACGAGCAGTACTTC; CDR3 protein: CASSPREGGGDYEQYF
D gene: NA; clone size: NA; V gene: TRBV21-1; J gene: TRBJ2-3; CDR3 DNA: TGTGCCAGCAGCAAAGAGGGACAGGGAGATACGCAGTATTTT; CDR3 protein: CASSKEGQGDTQYF
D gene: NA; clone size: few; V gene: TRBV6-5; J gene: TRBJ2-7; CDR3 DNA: TGTGCCAGCAGTTACGGGAGTCCGACCTACGAGCAGTACTTC; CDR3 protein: CASSYGSPTYEQYF
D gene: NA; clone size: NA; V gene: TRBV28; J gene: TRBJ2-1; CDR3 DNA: TGTGCCAGCAGCCCGGTCACGGTGGATGAGCAGTTCTTC; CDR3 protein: CASSPVTVDEQFF
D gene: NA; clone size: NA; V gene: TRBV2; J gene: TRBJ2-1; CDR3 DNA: TGTGCCAGCAGTGAAGCGTCCACCTACAATGAGCAGTTCTTC; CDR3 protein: CASSEASTYNEQFF
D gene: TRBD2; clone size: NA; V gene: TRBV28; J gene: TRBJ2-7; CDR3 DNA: TGTGCCAGCAACGAGAGGACTAGCAAGACCTACGAGCAGTACTTC; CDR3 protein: CASNERTSKTYEQYF
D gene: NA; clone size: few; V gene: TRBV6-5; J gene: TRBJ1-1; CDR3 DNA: TGTGCCAGCAGTTACGGGAGGGCTTCGAACACTGAAGCTTTCTTT; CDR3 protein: CASSYGRASNTEAFF
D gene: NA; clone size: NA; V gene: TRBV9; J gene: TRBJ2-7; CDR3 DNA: TGTGCCAGCAGCGTAGTCGACACCTCCTACGAGCAGTACTTC; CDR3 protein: CASSVVDTSYEQYF
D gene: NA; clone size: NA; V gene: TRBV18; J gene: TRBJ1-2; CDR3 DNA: TGTGCCAGCTCACCACAAGGCTCGGGGGACTATGGCTACACCTTC; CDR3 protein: CASSPQGSGDYGYTF
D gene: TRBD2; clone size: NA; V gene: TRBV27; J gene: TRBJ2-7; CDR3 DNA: TGTGCCAGCAGTTTATCGATCCAGCGGGGGGTTACCGGGCAGTACTTC; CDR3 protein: CASSLSIQRGVTGQYF
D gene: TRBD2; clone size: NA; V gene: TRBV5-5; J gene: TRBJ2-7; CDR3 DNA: TGTGCCAGCAGCTTGGATCCGGGGGGGGGAACCTACGAGCAGTACTTC; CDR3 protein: CASSLDPGGGTYEQYF
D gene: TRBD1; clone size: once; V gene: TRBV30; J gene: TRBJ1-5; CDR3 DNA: TGTGCCTGGACCCCCAGGGGGCAGGGAGGGGGGAATCAGCCCCAGCATTTT; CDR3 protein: CAWTPRGQGGGNQPQHF
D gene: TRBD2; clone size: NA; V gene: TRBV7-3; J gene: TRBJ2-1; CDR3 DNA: TGTGCCAGCAGCCTTAGCGGGAGGGCTAACAATGAGCAGTTCTTC; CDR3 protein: CASSLSGRANNEQFF
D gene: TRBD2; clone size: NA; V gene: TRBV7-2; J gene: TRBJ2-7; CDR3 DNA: TGTGCCAGCAGCATTGGGACTAGCGGGCCCTCCTACGAGCAGTACTTC; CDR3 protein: CASSIGTSGPSYEQYF
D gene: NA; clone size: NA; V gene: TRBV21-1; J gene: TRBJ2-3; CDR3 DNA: TGTGCCAGCAGCATCACCGGACTAGTAACAGATACGCAGTATTTT; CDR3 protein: CASSITGLVTDTQYF
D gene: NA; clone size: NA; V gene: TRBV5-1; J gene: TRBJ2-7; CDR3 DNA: TGCGCCAGCAGCCCCCGGGACACGGCCTACGAGCAGTACTTC; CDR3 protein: CASSPRDTAYEQYF
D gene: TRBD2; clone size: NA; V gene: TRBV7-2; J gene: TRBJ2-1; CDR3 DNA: TGTGCCAGCAGGACTAGCGGGACTCATGAGCAGTTCTTC; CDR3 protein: CASRTSGTHEQFF
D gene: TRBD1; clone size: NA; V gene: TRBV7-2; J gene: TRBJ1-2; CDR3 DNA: TGTGCCAGCAGCCCCCGGACAGGAGACAACTATGGCTACACCTTC; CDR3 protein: CASSPRTGDNYGYTF
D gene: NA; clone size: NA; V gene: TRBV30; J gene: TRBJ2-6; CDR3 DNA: TGTGCCTGGGCGCGATTAGGACAGTCTGGGGCCAACGTCCTGACTTTC; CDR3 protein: CAWARLGQSGANVLTF
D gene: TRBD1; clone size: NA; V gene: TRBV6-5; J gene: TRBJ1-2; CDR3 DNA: TGTGCCAGCAGGATACTCGGGACAGGGCTTCATGGCTACACCTTC; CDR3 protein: CASRILGTGLHGYTF
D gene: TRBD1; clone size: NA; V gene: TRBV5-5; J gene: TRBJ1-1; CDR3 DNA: TGTGCCAGCAGCTTCATGCCCGGGACAGGGGGCACTGAAGCTTTCTTT; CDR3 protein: CASSFMPGTGGTEAFF
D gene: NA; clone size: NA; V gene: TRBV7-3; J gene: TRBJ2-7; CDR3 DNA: TGTGCCAGCAGCTTAACAGGGACTCGGCCTTACGAGCAGTACTTC; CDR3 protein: CASSLTGTRPYEQYF
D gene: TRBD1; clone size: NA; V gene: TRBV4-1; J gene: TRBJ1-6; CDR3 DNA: TGCGCCAGCAGCCTTGGGACAGTGAAACCGAATAATTCACCCCTCCACTTT; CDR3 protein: CASSLGTVKPNNSPLHF
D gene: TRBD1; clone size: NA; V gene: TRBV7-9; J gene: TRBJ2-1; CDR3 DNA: TGTGCCAGCAGCTACAGGGGGGACAATGAGCAGTTCTTC; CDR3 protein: CASSYRGDNEQFF
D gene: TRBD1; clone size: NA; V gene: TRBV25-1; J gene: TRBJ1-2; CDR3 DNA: TGTGCCAGCAGCCCAATGGGGACAGGGGGGATCTATGGCTACACCTTC; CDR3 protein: CASSPMGTGGIYGYTF
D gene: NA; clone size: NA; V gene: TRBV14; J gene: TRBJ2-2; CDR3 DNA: TGTGCCAGCAGCCAGCGGGACCTGAACACCGGGGAGCTGTTTTTT; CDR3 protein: CASSQRDLNTGELFF
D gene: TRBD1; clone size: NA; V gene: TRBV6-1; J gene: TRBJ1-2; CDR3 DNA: TGTGCCAGCAGCACCAACAGGGGTTCCTATGGCTACACCTTC; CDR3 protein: CASSTNRGSYGYTF
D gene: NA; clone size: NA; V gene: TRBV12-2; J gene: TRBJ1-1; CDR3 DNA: TGTGCAAGTCGCTTAGCGCGATTGGGGACAGGGACGAACACTGAAGCTTTCTTT; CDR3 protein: CASRLARLGTGTNTEAFF
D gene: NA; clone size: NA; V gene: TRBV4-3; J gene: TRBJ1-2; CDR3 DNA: TGCGCCAGCAGCCAAGTGGGCAGGGTGTATGGCTACACCTTC; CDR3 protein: CASSQVGRVYGYTF
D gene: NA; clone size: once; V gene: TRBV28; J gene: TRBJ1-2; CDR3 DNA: TGTGCCAGCGAGGACAGAGGCTATGGCTACACCTTC; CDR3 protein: CASEDRGYGYTF
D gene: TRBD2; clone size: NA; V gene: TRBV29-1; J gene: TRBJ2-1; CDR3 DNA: TGCAGCGTTGAAGAGGCGGGAGGGTTCTCCTACAATGAGCAGTTCTTC; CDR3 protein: CSVEEAGGFSYNEQFF
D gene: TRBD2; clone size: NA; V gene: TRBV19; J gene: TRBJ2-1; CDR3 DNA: TGTGCCAGTAGTATTGCGGGAGCGGGCGATGAGCAGTTCTTC; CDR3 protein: CASSIAGAGDEQFF